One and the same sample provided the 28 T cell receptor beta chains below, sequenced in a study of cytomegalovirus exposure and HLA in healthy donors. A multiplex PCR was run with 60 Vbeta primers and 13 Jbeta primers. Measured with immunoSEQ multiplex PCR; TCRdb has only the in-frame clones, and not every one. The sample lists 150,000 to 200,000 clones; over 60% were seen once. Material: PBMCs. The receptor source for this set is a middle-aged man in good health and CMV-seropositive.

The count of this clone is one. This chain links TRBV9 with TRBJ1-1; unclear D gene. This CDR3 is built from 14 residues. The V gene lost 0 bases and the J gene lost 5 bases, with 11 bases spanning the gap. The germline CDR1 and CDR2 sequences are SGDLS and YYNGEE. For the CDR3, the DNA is TGTGCCAGCAGCGTAGACGACGGAGGGACTGAAGCTTTCTTT. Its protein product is CASSVDDGGTEAFF.

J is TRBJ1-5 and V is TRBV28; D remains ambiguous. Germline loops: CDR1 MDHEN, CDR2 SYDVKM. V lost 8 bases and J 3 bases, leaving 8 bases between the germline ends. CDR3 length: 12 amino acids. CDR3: CASGRVNQPQHF. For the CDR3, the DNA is TGTGCCAGCGGGCGGGTCAATCAGCCCCAGCATTTT.

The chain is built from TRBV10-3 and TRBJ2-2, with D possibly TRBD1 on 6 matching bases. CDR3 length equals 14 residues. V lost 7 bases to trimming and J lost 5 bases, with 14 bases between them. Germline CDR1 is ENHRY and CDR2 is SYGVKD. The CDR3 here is CAIKLPDSTGELFF. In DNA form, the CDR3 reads TGTGCCATCAAACTACCGGACAGTACCGGGGAGCTGTTTTTT.

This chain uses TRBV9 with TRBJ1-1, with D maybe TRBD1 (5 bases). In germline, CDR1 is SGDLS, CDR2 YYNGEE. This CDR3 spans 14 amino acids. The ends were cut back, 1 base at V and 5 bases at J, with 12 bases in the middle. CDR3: CASSVTSGRTEAFF. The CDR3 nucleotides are TGTGCCAGCAGCGTAACCTCAGGGCGTACTGAAGCTTTCTTT.

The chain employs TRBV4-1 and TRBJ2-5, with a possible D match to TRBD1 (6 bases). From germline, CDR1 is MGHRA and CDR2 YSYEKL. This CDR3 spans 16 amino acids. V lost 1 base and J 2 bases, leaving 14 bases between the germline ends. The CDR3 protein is CASSQARGRGQETQYF. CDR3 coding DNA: TGCGCCAGCAGCCAAGCCAGGGGCCGTGGACAAGAGACCCAGTACTTC.

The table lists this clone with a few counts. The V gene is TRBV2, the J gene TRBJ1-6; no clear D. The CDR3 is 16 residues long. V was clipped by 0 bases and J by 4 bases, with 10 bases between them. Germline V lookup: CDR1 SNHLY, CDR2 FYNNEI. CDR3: CASSEAGAAYNSPLHF. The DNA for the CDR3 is TGTGCCAGCAGTGAAGCGGGAGCAGCTTATAATTCACCCCTCCACTTT.

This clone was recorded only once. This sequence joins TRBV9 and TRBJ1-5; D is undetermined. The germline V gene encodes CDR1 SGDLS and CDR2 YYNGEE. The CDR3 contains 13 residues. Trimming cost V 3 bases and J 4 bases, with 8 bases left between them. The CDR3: CASSAGGNQPQHF. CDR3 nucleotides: TGTGCCAGCAGCGCAGGAGGGAATCAGCCCCAGCATTTT.

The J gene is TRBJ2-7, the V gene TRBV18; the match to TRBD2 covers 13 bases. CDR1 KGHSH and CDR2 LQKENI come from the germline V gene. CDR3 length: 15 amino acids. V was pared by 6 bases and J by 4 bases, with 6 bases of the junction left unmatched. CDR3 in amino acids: CASSPGTSGVYEQYV. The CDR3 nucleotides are TGTGCCAGCTCGCCCGGGACTAGCGGGGTTTACGAGCAGTACGTC.

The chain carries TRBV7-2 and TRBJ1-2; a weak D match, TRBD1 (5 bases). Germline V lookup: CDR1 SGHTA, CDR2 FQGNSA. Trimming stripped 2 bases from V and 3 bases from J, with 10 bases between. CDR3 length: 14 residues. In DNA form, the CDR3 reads TGTGCCAGCAGCTTACAACAGGCGGACTATGGCTACACCTTC. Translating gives CASSLQQADYGYTF.

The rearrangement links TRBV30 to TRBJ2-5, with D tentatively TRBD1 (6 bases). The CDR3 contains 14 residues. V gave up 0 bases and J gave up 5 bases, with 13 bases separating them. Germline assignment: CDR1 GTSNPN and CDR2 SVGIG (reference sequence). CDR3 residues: CAWSVTGLMETQYF. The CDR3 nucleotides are TGTGCCTGGAGTGTAACAGGGTTAATGGAGACCCAGTACTTC.

The chain's CDR3 is CASSVAGYNEQFF. Written as DNA, the CDR3 is TGTGCCAGCAGCGTAGCAGGGTACAATGAGCAGTTCTTC. The chain uses TRBV9 and TRBJ2-1, with TRBD1 as a possible D gene (5 bases). Looked up from germline, CDR1 is SGDLS and CDR2 is YYNGEE. This CDR3 contains 13 residues. Trimming removed 0 bases at V and 4 bases at J, with 5 bases between.

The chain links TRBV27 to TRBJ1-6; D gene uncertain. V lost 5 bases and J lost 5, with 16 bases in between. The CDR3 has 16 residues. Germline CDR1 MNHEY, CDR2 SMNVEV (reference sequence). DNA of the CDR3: TGTGCCAGCAGTCCCCTAAGTCCAGGAAATAATTCACCCCTCCACTTT. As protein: CASSPLSPGNNSPLHF.

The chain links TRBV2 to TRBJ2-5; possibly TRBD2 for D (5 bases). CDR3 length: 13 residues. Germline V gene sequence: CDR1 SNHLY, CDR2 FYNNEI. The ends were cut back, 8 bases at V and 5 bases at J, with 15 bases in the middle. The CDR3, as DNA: TGTGCCAGCGGGGTCGCCCGAGGGGAGACCCAGTACTTC. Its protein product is CASGVARGETQYF.

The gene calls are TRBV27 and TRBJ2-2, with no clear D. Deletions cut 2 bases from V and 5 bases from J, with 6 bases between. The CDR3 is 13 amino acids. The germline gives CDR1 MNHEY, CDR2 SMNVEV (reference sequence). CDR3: CASSLGPTGELFF. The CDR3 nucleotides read TGTGCCAGCAGTTTAGGGCCGACCGGGGAGCTGTTTTTT.

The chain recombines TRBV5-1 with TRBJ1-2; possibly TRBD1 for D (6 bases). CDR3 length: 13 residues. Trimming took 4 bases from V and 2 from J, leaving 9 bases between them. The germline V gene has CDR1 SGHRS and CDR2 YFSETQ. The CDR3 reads CASSQTGNYGYTF. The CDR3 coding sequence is TGCGCCAGCAGCCAGACAGGAAACTATGGCTACACCTTC.

DNA of the CDR3: TGTGCCAGCAGCTTAGGCGGGAACTCCTACGAGCAGTACTTC. Protein: CASSLGGNSYEQYF. V gene TRBV7-9 combines with J gene TRBJ2-7; D perhaps matches TRBD2 (6 bases). Germline V lookup: CDR1 SEHNR, CDR2 FQNEAQ (reference sequence). V lost 1 base and J lost 0, with 7 bases in between. The CDR3 sequence is 14 residues long. Full variable domain (missing parts from reference TRBV7-9 and TRBJ2-7): DTGVSQNPRHKITKRGQNVTFRCDPISEHNRLYWYRQTLGQGPEFLTYFQNEAQLEKSRLLSDRFSAERPKGSFSTLEIQRTEQGDSAMYLCASSLGGNSYEQYFGPGTRLTVT.

CDR3 residues: CASSLVGQHSYGYTF. The CDR3 coding sequence is TGTGCCAGCAGCTTAGTCGGACAGCACTCCTATGGCTACACCTTC. This chain joins TRBV7-9 and TRBJ1-2; D perhaps matches TRBD1 (6 bases). Deletions cut 1 base from V and 4 bases from J, with 13 bases between. The CDR3 runs to 15 residues. The germline CDR1 and CDR2 sequences are SEHNR and FQNEAQ (reference sequence). Full variable domain (rest looked up from reference TRBV7-9 and TRBJ1-2): DTGVSQNPRHKITKRGQNVTFRCDPISEHNRLYWYRQTLGQGPEFLTYFQNEAQLEKSRLLSDRFSAERPKGSFSTLEIQRTEQGDSAMYLCASSLVGQHSYGYTFGSGTRLTVV.

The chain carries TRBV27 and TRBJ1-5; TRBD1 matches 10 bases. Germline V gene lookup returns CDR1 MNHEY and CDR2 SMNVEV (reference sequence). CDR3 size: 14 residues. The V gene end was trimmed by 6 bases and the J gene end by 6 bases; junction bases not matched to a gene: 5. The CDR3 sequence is CASRPTGGRQPQHF. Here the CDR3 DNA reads TGTGCCAGCAGACCGACAGGGGGCCGTCAGCCCCAGCATTTT.

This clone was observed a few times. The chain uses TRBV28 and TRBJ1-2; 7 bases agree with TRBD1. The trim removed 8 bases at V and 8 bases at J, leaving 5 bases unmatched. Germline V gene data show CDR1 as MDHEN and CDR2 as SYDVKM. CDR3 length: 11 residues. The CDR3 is CASRDSEGYTF. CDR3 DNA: TGTGCCAGCCGGGACAGTGAAGGCTACACCTTC.

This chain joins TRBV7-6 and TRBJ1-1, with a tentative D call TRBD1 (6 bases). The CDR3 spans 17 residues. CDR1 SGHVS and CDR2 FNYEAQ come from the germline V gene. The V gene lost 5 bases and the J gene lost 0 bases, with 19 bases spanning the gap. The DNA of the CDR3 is TGTGCCAGCAGCCATTTTCGGGGGGCAGACATGAACACTGAAGCTTTCTTT. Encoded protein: CASSHFRGADMNTEAFF. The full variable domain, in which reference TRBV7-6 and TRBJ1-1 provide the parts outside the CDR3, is GAGVSQSPRYKVTKRGQDVALRCDPISGHVSLYWYRQALGQGPEFLTYFNYEAQQDKSGLPNDRFSAERPEGSISTLTIQRTEQRDSAMYRCASSHFRGADMNTEAFFGQGTRLTVV.

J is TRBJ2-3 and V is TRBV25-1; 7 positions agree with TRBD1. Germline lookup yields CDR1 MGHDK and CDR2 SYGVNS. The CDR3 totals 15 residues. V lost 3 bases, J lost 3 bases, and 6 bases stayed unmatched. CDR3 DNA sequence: TGTGCCAGCAGTGAGACACCAGGGGGAACAGATACGCAGTATTTT. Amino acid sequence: CASSETPGGTDTQYF.

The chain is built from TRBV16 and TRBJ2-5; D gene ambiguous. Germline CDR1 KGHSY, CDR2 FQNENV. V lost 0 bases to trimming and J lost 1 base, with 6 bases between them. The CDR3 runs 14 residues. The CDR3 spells CASSQSSAQETQYF. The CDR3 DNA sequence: TGTGCCAGCAGCCAATCAAGCGCCCAAGAGACCCAGTACTTC.

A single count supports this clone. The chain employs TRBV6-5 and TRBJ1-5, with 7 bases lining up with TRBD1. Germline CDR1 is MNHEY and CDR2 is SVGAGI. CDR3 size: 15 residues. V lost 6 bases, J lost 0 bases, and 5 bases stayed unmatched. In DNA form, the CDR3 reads TGTGCCAGCAGCCTGACAGGGAATAGCAATCAGCCCCAGCATTTT. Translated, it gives CASSLTGNSNQPQHF.

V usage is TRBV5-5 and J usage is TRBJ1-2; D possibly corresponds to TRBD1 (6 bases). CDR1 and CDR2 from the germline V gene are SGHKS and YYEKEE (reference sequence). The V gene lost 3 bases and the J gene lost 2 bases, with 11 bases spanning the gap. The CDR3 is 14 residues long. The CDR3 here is CASSWGTNNYGYTF. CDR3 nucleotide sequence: TGTGCCAGCAGCTGGGGGACAAACAACTATGGCTACACCTTC. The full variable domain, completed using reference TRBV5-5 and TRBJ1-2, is DAGVTQSPTHLIKTRGQQVTLRCSPISGHKSVSWYQQVLGQGPQFIFQYYEKEERGRGNFPDRFSARQFPNYSSELNVNALLLGDSALYLCASSWGTNNYGYTFGSGTRLTVV.

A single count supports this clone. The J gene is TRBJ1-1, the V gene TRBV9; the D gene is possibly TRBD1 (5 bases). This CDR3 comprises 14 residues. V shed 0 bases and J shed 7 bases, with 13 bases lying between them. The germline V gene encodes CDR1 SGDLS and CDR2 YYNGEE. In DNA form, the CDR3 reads TGTGCCAGCAGCGTAGGGGGGGGTAGTCTTGAAGCTTTCTTT. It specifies CASSVGGGSLEAFF.

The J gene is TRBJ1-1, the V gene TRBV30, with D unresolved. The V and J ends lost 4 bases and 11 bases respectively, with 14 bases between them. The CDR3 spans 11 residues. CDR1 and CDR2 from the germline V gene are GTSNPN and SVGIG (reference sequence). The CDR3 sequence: CAWIFKIGAFF. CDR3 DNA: TGTGCCTGGATCTTCAAGATCGGGGCTTTCTTT.

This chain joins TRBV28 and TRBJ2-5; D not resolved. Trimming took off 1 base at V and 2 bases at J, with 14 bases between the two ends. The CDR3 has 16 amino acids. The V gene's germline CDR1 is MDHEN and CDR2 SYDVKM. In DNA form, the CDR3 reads TGTGCCAGCAGTTTATCTGGGCGCCCAAAACAAGAGACCCAGTACTTC. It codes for CASSLSGRPKQETQYF.

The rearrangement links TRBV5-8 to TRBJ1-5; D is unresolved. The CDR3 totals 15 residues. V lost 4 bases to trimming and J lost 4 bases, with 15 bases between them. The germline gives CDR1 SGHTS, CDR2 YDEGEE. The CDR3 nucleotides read TGTGCCAGCAGCATAGGAGTGTGGAAAAATCAGCCCCAGCATTTT. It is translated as CASSIGVWKNQPQHF. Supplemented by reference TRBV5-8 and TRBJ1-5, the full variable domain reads EAGVTQSPTHLIKTRGQQATLRCSPISGHTSVYWYQQALGLGLQFLLWYDEGEERNRGNFPPRFSGRQFPNYSSELNVNALELEDSALYLCASSIGVWKNQPQHFGDGTRLSIL.